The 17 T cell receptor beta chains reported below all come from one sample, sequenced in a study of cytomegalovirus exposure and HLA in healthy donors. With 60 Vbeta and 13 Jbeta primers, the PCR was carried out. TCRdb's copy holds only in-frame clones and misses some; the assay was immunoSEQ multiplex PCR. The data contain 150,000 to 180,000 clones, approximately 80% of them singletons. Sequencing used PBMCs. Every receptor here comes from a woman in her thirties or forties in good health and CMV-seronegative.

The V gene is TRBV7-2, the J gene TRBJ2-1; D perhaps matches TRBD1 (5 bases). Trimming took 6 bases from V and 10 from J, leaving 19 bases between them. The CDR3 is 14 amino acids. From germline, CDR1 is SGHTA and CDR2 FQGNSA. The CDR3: CASRRQSQASEQFF. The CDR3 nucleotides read TGTGCCAGCAGAAGACAGTCCCAGGCGTCCGAGCAGTTCTTC.

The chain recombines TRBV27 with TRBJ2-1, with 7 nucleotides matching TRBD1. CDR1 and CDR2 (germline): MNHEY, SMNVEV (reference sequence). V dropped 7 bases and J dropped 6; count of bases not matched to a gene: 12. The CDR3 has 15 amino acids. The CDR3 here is CASTLGQSGVNEQFF. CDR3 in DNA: TGTGCCAGCACTCTGGGACAGTCAGGGGTCAATGAGCAGTTCTTC.

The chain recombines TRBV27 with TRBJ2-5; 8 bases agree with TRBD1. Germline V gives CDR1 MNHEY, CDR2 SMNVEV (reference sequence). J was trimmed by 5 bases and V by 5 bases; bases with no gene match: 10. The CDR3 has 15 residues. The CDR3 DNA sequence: TGTGCCAGCAGTCCCCACGGACAGGGTTACGAGACCCAGTACTTC. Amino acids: CASSPHGQGYETQYF.

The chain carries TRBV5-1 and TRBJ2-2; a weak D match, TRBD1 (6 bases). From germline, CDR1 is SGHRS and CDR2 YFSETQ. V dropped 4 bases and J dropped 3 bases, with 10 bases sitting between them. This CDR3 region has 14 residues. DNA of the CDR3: TGCGCCAGCAGCCACTCAGGGGACACCGGGGAGCTGTTTTTT. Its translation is CASSHSGDTGELFF.

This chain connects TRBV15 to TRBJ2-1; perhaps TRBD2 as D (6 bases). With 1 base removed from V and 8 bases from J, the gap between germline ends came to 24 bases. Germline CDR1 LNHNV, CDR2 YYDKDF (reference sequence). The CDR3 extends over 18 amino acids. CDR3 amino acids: CATSRGDFGGPIGYEQFF. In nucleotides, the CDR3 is TGTGCCACCAGCAGAGGTGATTTCGGGGGTCCCATTGGCTATGAGCAGTTCTTC.

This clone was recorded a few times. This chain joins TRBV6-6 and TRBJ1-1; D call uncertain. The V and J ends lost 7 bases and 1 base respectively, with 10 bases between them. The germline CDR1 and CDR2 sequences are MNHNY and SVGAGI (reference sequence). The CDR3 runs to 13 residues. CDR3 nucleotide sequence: TGTGCCAGCACACGGGAAGAGAACACTGAAGCTTTCTTT. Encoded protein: CASTREENTEAFF.

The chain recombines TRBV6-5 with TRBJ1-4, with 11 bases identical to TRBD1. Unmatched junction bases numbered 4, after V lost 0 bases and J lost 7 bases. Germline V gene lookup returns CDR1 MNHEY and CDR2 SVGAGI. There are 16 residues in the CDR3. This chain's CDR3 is CASSYSIGTGGEKLFF. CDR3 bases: TGTGCCAGCAGTTACTCGATCGGGACAGGGGGTGAAAAACTGTTTTTT.

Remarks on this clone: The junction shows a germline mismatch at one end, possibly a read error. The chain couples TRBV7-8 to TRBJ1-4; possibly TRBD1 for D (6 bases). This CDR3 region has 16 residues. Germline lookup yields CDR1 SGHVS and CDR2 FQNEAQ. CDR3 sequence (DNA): TGTGCCAGCAGTGGACAGCGAATTGCAACTAATGAAAAACTGCTTTTT. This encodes CASSGQRIATNEKLLF.

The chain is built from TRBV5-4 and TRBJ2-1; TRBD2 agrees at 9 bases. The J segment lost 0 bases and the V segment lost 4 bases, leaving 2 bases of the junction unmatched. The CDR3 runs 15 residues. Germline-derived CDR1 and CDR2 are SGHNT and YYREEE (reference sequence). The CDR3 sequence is CASSRSGSSYNEQFF. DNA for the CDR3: TGTGCCAGCAGCCGTAGCGGGAGCTCCTACAATGAGCAGTTCTTC.

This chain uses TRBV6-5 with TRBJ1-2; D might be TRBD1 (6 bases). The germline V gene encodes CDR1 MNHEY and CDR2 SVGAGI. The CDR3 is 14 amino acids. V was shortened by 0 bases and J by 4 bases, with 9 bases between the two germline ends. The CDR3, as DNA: TGTGCCAGCAGTTACTCTATGGGGGCCTATGGCTACACCTTC. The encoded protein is CASSYSMGAYGYTF.

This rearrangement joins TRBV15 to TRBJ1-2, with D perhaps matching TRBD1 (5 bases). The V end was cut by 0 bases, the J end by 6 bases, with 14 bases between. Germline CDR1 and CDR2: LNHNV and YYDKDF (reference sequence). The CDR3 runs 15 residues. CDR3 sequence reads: CATSRDLEGLNGYTF. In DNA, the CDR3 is TGTGCCACCAGCAGAGATCTGGAGGGGTTGAATGGCTACACCTTC.

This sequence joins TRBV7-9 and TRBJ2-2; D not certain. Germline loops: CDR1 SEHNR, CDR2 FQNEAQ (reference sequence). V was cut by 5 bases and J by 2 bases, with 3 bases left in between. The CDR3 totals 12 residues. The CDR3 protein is CASSLNTGELFF. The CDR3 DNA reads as TGTGCCAGCAGCCTTAACACCGGGGAGCTGTTTTTT. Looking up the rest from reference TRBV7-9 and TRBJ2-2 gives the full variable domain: DTGVSQNPRHKITKRGQNVTFRCDPISEHNRLYWYRQTLGQGPEFLTYFQNEAQLEKSRLLSDRFSAERPKGSFSTLEIQRTEQGDSAMYLCASSLNTGELFFGEGSRLTVL.

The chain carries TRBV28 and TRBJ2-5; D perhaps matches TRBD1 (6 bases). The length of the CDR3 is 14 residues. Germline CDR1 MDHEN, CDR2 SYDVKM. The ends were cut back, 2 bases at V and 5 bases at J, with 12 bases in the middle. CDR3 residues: CASSLGGALETQYF. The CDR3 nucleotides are TGTGCCAGCAGTTTAGGGGGCGCGCTCGAGACCCAGTACTTC. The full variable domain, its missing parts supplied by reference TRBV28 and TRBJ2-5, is DVKVTQSSRYLVKRTGEKVFLECVQDMDHENMFWYRQDPGLGLRLIYFSYDVKMKEKGDIPEGYSVSREKKERFSLILESASTNQTSMYLCASSLGGALETQYFGPGTRLLVL.

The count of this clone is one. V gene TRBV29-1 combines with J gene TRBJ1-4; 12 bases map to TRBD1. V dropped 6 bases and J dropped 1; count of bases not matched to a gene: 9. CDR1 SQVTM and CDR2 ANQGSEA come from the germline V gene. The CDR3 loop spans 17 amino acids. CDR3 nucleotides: TGCAGCGTAAGGGGGGACAGGGGGCGCGGAACTAATGAAAAACTGTTTTTT. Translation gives CSVRGDRGRGTNEKLFF.

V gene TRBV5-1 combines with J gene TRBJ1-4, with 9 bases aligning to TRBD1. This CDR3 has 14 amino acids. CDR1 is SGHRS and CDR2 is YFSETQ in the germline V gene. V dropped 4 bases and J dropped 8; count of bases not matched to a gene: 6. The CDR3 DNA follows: TGCGCCAGCAGCGTGGGACAGGGTTTCGAAAAACTGTTTTTT. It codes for CASSVGQGFEKLFF.

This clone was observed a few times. This CDR3 is CASSVEQGTNEQYF. CDR3 bases: TGTGCCAGCAGCGTAGAGCAGGGGACTAACGAGCAGTACTTC. The chain couples TRBV9 to TRBJ2-7; TRBD2 might be the D (7 bases). Trimming took 0 bases from V and 5 from J, leaving 12 bases between them. There are 14 residues in the CDR3. Germline lookup yields CDR1 SGDLS and CDR2 YYNGEE.

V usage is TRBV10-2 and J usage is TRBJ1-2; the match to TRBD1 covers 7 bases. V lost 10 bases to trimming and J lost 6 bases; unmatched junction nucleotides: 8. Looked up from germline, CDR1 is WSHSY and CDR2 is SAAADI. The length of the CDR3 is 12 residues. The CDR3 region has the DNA TGCGCCACCAAAACAGGGGAAGATGGCTACACCTTC. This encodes CATKTGEDGYTF.